The 32 T cell receptor beta chains below all came from one sample that was sequenced in a study of OX40 agonist ivuxolimab in advanced cancers. Produced via immunoSEQ multiplex PCR; TCRdb's table is partial and in-frame only. Here the sample spans fewer than 70,000 clones, roughly nine tenths being singletons. The specimen comprised CD4+ or CD8+ T cells sorted from blood, sampled in a trial of the OX40 agonist ivuxolimab. The receptors were sampled from an adult with an advanced solid tumor such as melanoma, head and neck, liver or kidney cancer.

This clone was counted between two and nine times. The genes are TRBV7-8 and TRBJ2-3; 7 bases match TRBD2. Germline V gives CDR1 SGHVS, CDR2 FQNEAQ. V was pared by 1 base and J by 1 base, with 11 bases of the junction left unmatched. This CDR3 has 18 amino acids. The CDR3 sequence is CASSLVVLGGRGTDTQYF. The CDR3 nucleotides read TGTGCCAGCAGCTTAGTGGTCTTGGGTGGGAGGGGCACAGATACGCAGTATTTT.

The chain uses TRBV30 and TRBJ2-1; 7 nucleotides agree with TRBD1. Germline assignment: CDR1 GTSNPN and CDR2 SVGIG (reference sequence). The CDR3 loop spans 15 amino acids. V lost 2 bases to trimming and J lost 4 bases; unmatched junction nucleotides: 8. CDR3 sequence reads: CAWSHRDRPYNEQFF. CDR3 DNA: TGTGCCTGGAGTCACCGGGACAGACCATACAATGAGCAGTTCTTC. Combining the CDR3 with reference TRBV30 and TRBJ2-1 gives the whole variable domain SQTIHQWPATLVQPVGSPLSLECTVEGTSNPNLYWYRQAAGRGLQLLFYSVGIGQISSEVPQNLSASRPQDRQFILSSKKLLLSDSGFYLCAWSHRDRPYNEQFFGPGTRLTVL.

This chain links TRBV5-1 with TRBJ2-7; TRBD1 matches 10 bases. The CDR3 has 15 amino acids. V lost 2 bases to trimming and J lost 0 bases; unmatched junction nucleotides: 2. In germline, CDR1 is SGHRS, CDR2 YFSETQ. This chain's CDR3 is CASSFGTGASYEQYF. CDR3 DNA: TGCGCCAGCAGCTTCGGGACAGGGGCCTCCTACGAGCAGTACTTC.

This clone occurred a few times. The rearrangement links TRBV14 to TRBJ2-6; the D gene could be TRBD1 or TRBD2 (6 bases each). The CDR3 consists of 16 residues. The germline V gene encodes CDR1 SGHDN and CDR2 FVKESK. The V end was cut by 4 bases, the J end by 0 bases, with 10 bases between. CDR3 region: CASSPGGYSGANVLTF. The CDR3 bases are TGTGCCAGCAGCCCCGGGGGCTACTCTGGGGCCAACGTCCTGACTTTC.

The genes are TRBV9 and TRBJ2-5; TRBD1 matches 9 bases. The CDR3 sequence is 15 residues long. In germline, CDR1 is SGDLS, CDR2 YYNGEE. V shed 0 bases, J shed 5 bases, and the junction held 5 bases outside the gene matches. CDR3 residues: CASSVATGGMETQYF. The CDR3 bases are TGTGCCAGCAGCGTAGCTACAGGGGGCATGGAGACCCAGTACTTC.

The V call is TRBV21-1, the J call TRBJ1-2; the D segment call TRBD1 is taken from the table without a DNA check. TRBV21-1 is termed a pseudogene. This CDR3 is 14 amino acids long. The CDR3 region has the DNA TGTGCCAGCAGCGCGGACAGGCCAGACTATGGCTACACCTTC. As protein: CASSADRPDYGYTF.

There are a few counts of this clone. This chain joins TRBV18 and TRBJ2-7; tentative D call: TRBD1 (5 bases). The CDR3 sequence is 13 residues long. The V end lost 3 bases, the J end lost 3 bases, and 9 bases lay between the germline ends. Germline V gene lookup returns CDR1 KGHSH and CDR2 LQKENI. CDR3 DNA sequence: TGTGCCAGCTCACCTGACAGTTACTACGAGCAGTACTTC. Protein: CASSPDSYYEQYF.

The V gene is TRBV7-7, the J gene TRBJ2-1; D remains ambiguous. The CDR3 extends over 13 amino acids. CDR1 SSHAT and CDR2 FNYEAQ come from the germline V gene (reference sequence). V was pared by 1 base and J by 9 bases, with 10 bases between. The CDR3 is CASSLEVTGEQFF. CDR3 bases: TGTGCCAGCAGCTTAGAGGTAACCGGTGAGCAGTTCTTC.

V gene TRBV18 combines with J gene TRBJ1-5, with no clear D. V lost 3 bases to trimming and J lost 3 bases, with 6 bases between them. Germline CDR1 KGHSH, CDR2 LQKENI. The length of the CDR3 is 13 residues. The CDR3 loop reads CASSPGNNQPQHF. The CDR3 DNA is TGTGCCAGCTCACCGGGGAACAATCAGCCCCAGCATTTT.

The rearrangement links TRBV9 to TRBJ2-1; 9 bases agree with TRBD2. V dropped 2 bases and J dropped 4; count of bases not matched to a gene: 4. Germline values: CDR1 SGDLS, CDR2 YYNGEE. CDR3 size: 15 residues. The CDR3 spells CASSVYSGGYNEQFF. The CDR3 DNA sequence: TGTGCCAGCAGCGTTTATAGCGGGGGATACAATGAGCAGTTCTTC.

V usage is TRBV15 and J usage is TRBJ2-7, with D perhaps matching TRBD1 (5 bases). The CDR3 covers 13 residues. Per germline, CDR1 LNHNV and CDR2 YYDKDF (reference sequence). The ends were cut back, 2 bases at V and 3 bases at J, with 8 bases in the middle. CDR3 amino acids: CATSRQGSYEQYF. As DNA, the CDR3 is TGTGCCACCAGCAGACAGGGTAGCTACGAGCAGTACTTC.

The V and J genes are TRBV7-3 and TRBJ1-4; D remains unclear. From germline, CDR1 is SGHTA and CDR2 FQGTGA. The CDR3 is made up of 13 amino acids. Trimming took 1 base from V and 8 from J, leaving 8 bases between them. Written as DNA, the CDR3 is TGTGCCAGCAGCTTAAGTTTAGGGGAAAAACTGTTTTTT. Translation: CASSLSLGEKLFF.

The chain couples TRBV5-1 to TRBJ1-4; no reliable D call. This CDR3 has 14 amino acids. V shed 4 bases and J shed 15 bases, with 22 bases lying between them. Germline V gene sequence: CDR1 SGHRS, CDR2 YFSETQ. The CDR3 nucleotides are TGCGCCAGCAGCCCGGGAGAAATTGGTTCCCCTTTGTTTTTT. Amino acids: CASSPGEIGSPLFF.

This clone was counted once. V and J are TRBV7-2 and TRBJ1-6, with TRBD1 as a possible D gene (5 bases). The CDR3 is 15 amino acids. V gave up 2 bases and J gave up 7 bases, with 12 bases separating them. CDR1 and CDR2 (germline): SGHTA, FQGNSA. The CDR3: CASSLKPGRNSPLHF. CDR3 in DNA: TGTGCCAGCAGCTTAAAACCAGGGCGGAATTCACCCCTCCACTTT. Variable domain in full (rest from reference TRBV7-2 and TRBJ1-6): GAGVSQSPSNKVTEKGKDVELRCDPISGHTALYWYRQSLGQGLEFLIYFQGNSAPDKSGLPSDRFSAERTGGSVSTLTIQRTQQEDSAVYLCASSLKPGRNSPLHFGNGTRLTVT.

This clone was detected only a few times. The chain recombines TRBV30 with TRBJ1-2; D remains unclear. Germline V gives CDR1 GTSNPN, CDR2 SVGIG (reference sequence). CDR3 size: 11 residues. The ends were cut back, 4 bases at V and 8 bases at J, with 11 bases in the middle. CDR3: CAWKIVGGYTF. The DNA of the CDR3 is TGTGCCTGGAAGATCGTTGGAGGCTACACCTTC. Variable domain in full (rest from reference TRBV30 and TRBJ1-2): SQTIHQWPATLVQPVGSPLSLECTVEGTSNPNLYWYRQAAGRGLQLLFYSVGIGQISSEVPQNLSASRPQDRQFILSSKKLLLSDSGFYLCAWKIVGGYTFGSGTRLTVV.

This clone was picked up a small number of times. CDR3 residues: CSVEGAVGDTQYF. In nucleotides, the CDR3 is TGCAGCGTTGAGGGCGCGGTGGGGGATACGCAGTATTTT. The rearrangement links TRBV29-1 to TRBJ2-3; D ambiguous. This CDR3 has 13 residues. V dropped 3 bases and J dropped 6 bases, with 13 bases sitting between them. Looked up from germline, CDR1 is SQVTM and CDR2 is ANQGSEA.

This clone is a singleton in its sample. J is TRBJ2-2 and V is TRBV9, with D unclear. V was shortened by 4 bases and J by 4 bases, with 11 bases between the two germline ends. Per germline, CDR1 SGDLS and CDR2 YYNGEE. This CDR3 has 14 amino acids. CDR3 bases: TGTGCCAGCAGCCCCCGGGTCTCCACCGGGGAGCTGTTTTTT. It yields the protein CASSPRVSTGELFF.

J is TRBJ2-5 and V is TRBV10-3; 8 bases are shared with TRBD2. V lost 6 bases and J lost 4; bases outside the gene matches: 10. CDR1 is ENHRY and CDR2 is SYGVKD in the germline V gene. This CDR3 comprises 15 residues. CDR3 sequence reads: CAISPGGAGAETQYF. The DNA for the CDR3 is TGTGCCATCAGCCCCGGGGGGGCAGGGGCAGAGACCCAGTACTTC.

Here the CDR3 reads CAIKTASGNTIYF. The CDR3 coding sequence is TGTGCCATCAAGACAGCCTCTGGAAACACCATATATTTT. The V and J genes are TRBV10-3 and TRBJ1-3; D perhaps matches TRBD1 (5 bases). Trimming removed 7 bases at V and 0 bases at J, with 7 bases between. CDR3 size: 13 residues. Germline V gene lookup returns CDR1 ENHRY and CDR2 SYGVKD.

The chain uses TRBV19 and TRBJ2-2; D unclear. Trimming pared 3 bases from V and 8 bases from J, leaving 10 bases between. CDR1 is LNHDA, CDR2 SQIVND, per germline (reference sequence). CDR3 length: 13 residues. CDR3 residues: CASSITKPGELFF. DNA of the CDR3: TGTGCCAGTAGTATTACTAAACCGGGGGAGCTGTTTTTT.

A word on this clone: Different DNA sequences within this sample yield the same CDR3. The chain uses TRBV29-1 and TRBJ1-2; D gene unclear. Germline V lookup: CDR1 SQVTM, CDR2 ANQGSEA. CDR3 size: 13 residues. Trimming took 4 bases from V and 5 from J, leaving 14 bases between them. The CDR3, as DNA: TGCAGCGTTGGAGGGCCCGAACATTATGGCTACACCTTC. Residues: CSVGGPEHYGYTF. Drawing the rest from reference TRBV29-1 and TRBJ1-2, the complete variable domain is SAVISQKPSRDICQRGTSLTIQCQVDSQVTMMFWYRQQPGQSLTLIATANQGSEATYESGFVIDKFPISRPNLTFSTLTVSNMSPEDSSIYLCSVGGPEHYGYTFGSGTRLTVV.

This clone appeared a single time. This chain uses TRBV7-3 with TRBJ2-7, with D unclear. V was clipped by 1 base and J by 3 bases, with 16 bases between them. The germline V gene encodes CDR1 SGHTA and CDR2 FQGTGA. This CDR3 comprises 16 residues. The CDR3 is CASSLNVRLPNYEQYF. The CDR3 bases are TGTGCCAGCAGCTTAAATGTAAGGTTACCTAACTACGAGCAGTACTTC.

The V call is TRBV19, the J call TRBJ2-7, with TRBD1 matching over 7 bases. J was trimmed by 6 bases and V by 10 bases; bases with no gene match: 15. In germline, CDR1 is LNHDA, CDR2 SQIVND (reference sequence). The CDR3 is 14 residues long. The CDR3: CATTRNNQGVEQYF. In nucleotides, the CDR3 is TGTGCCACCACCAGAAACAATCAGGGGGTCGAGCAGTACTTC.

V is TRBV5-8 and J is TRBJ2-7; D call uncertain. The ends were cut back, 6 bases at V and 0 bases at J, with 4 bases in the middle. CDR1 is SGHTS, CDR2 YDEGEE, per germline. CDR3 length: 11 residues. This CDR3 reads CASTLSYEQYF. The CDR3 nucleotides read TGTGCCAGCACCCTCTCCTACGAGCAGTACTTC.

The chain couples TRBV2 to TRBJ1-5, with D hard to call. The CDR3 sequence is 13 residues long. The V end lost 3 bases, the J end lost 5 bases, and 8 bases lay between the germline ends. CDR1 is SNHLY, CDR2 FYNNEI, per germline. CDR3: CASSDGGYQPQHF. CDR3 in DNA: TGTGCCAGCAGTGACGGCGGATATCAGCCCCAGCATTTT. Based on the CDR3 plus reference TRBV2 and TRBJ1-5, the full variable domain is EPEVTQTPSHQVTQMGQEVILRCVPISNHLYFYWYRQILGQKVEFLVSFYNNEISEKSEIFDDQFSVERPDGSNFTLKIRSTKLEDSAMYFCASSDGGYQPQHFGDGTRLSIL.

The V call is TRBV5-8, the J call TRBJ2-5; D remains ambiguous. The CDR3 runs to 13 residues. V was pared by 0 bases and J by 5 bases, with 8 bases between. Per germline, CDR1 SGHTS and CDR2 YDEGEE. In DNA form, the CDR3 reads TGTGCCAGCAGCTTGGAAGGGCACGAGACCCAGTACTTC. This encodes CASSLEGHETQYF.

The V call is TRBV7-2, the J call TRBJ2-7; D is possibly TRBD1 or TRBD2 (6 bases each). The germline gives CDR1 SGHTA, CDR2 FQGNSA. V was shortened by 1 base and J by 0 bases, with 13 bases between the two germline ends. CDR3 length: 16 residues. CDR3 amino acids: CASSLVGGLSSYEQYF. In DNA form, the CDR3 reads TGTGCCAGCAGCTTAGTAGGGGGGCTAAGCTCCTACGAGCAGTACTTC. The full variable domain, rest sourced from reference TRBV7-2 and TRBJ2-7, is GAGVSQSPSNKVTEKGKDVELRCDPISGHTALYWYRQSLGQGLEFLIYFQGNSAPDKSGLPSDRFSAERTGGSVSTLTIQRTQQEDSAVYLCASSLVGGLSSYEQYFGPGTRLTVT.

The chain combines TRBV15 with TRBJ1-5; D gene ambiguous. Trimming took off 0 bases at V and 3 bases at J, with 12 bases between the two ends. This CDR3 region has 16 residues. Germline V gene sequence: CDR1 LNHNV, CDR2 YYDKDF (reference sequence). The CDR3 nucleotides read TGTGCCACCAGCAGAGATTATCCGAGACCCAATCAGCCCCAGCATTTT. Translated: CATSRDYPRPNQPQHF. The full variable domain, its missing parts supplied by reference TRBV15 and TRBJ1-5, is DAMVIQNPRYQVTQFGKPVTLSCSQTLNHNVMYWYQQKSSQAPKLLFHYYDKDFNNEADTPDNFQSRRPNTSFCFLDIRSPGLGDTAMYLCATSRDYPRPNQPQHFGDGTRLSIL.

V usage is TRBV2 and J usage is TRBJ1-2; D is ambiguous. Germline V gene lookup returns CDR1 SNHLY and CDR2 FYNNEI. The CDR3 runs 13 residues. Trimming left V 2 bases short and J 2 bases short, with 6 bases between. CDR3 nucleotides: TGTGCCAGCAGTGAATCCCGAAACTATGGCTACACCTTC. It specifies CASSESRNYGYTF. Variable domain in full (rest from reference TRBV2 and TRBJ1-2): EPEVTQTPSHQVTQMGQEVILRCVPISNHLYFYWYRQILGQKVEFLVSFYNNEISEKSEIFDDQFSVERPDGSNFTLKIRSTKLEDSAMYFCASSESRNYGYTFGSGTRLTVV.

V usage is TRBV2 and J usage is TRBJ2-2; TRBD2 matches at 7 bases. The ends lost 3 bases at V and 7 bases at J; junction bases unmatched: 5. CDR1 and CDR2 from the germline V gene are SNHLY and FYNNEI. The CDR3 extends over 14 amino acids. The CDR3 here is CASSDKRGVGELFF. CDR3 coding DNA: TGTGCCAGCAGTGACAAGCGGGGAGTCGGGGAGCTGTTTTTT.

J is TRBJ1-2 and V is TRBV18; D might be TRBD1 (6 bases). V was clipped by 3 bases and J by 0 bases, with 11 bases between them. The germline gives CDR1 KGHSH, CDR2 LQKENI. CDR3 size: 15 residues. The CDR3 spells CASSPEQGPNYGYTF. The CDR3 nucleotides are TGTGCCAGCTCACCGGAACAGGGACCTAACTATGGCTACACCTTC.

The chain's CDR3 is CASSLMSGKDNEQFF. CDR3 nucleotide sequence: TGTGCCAGCAGCTTAATGAGCGGGAAAGACAATGAGCAGTTCTTC. The rearrangement links TRBV7-3 to TRBJ2-1, with 7 bases lining up with TRBD2. CDR1 SGHTA and CDR2 FQGTGA come from the germline V gene. Trimming removed 1 base from V and 5 bases from J; junction bases left unmatched: 5. There are 15 residues in the CDR3.